There are a few counts of the clone carrying this T cell receptor beta chain. The data were taken from a study of blood T cell repertoires in COVID-19. Study at large: Collection of acute and convalescent COVID-19 samples took place in the United States, Italy and Spain. PBMCs, B-cell-depleted T cells, or T cells were the source of the cDNA or gDNA that made up the material.

Germline V lookup: CDR1 SEHNR, CDR2 FQNEAQ (reference sequence). V was shortened by 6 bases and J by 7 bases, with 12 bases between the two germline ends. The CDR3 is 12 amino acids. Per the original methods: Amplification with reference gene primers provided the estimates of nucleated cell counts. Clones were sequenced by immunoSEQ multiplex PCR, and TCRdb holds only the in-frame ones, with some missing. That table is the source of V, J and clone size, and D and trimming were worked out from the DNA. The sample has about 320,000 clones; 65% to 90% are singletons. V and J are TRBV7-9 and TRBJ1-2; D perhaps matches TRBD1 (5 bases). The material sequenced was peripheral blood. This clonotype was obtained from a human donor in a cohort sampled during active COVID-19. The CDR3 loop is CASSQGESGYTF. The CDR3 DNA sequence: TGTGCCAGCAGTCAGGGCGAGAGTGGCTACACCTTC.